These 20 T cell receptor beta chains originate from one sample sequenced in a study of OX40 agonist ivuxolimab in advanced cancers. Using immunoSEQ multiplex PCR, the repertoire was profiled, and TCRdb retains in-frame clones only, with some absent. The profile covers about 77,000 clones, with approximately 89% appearing a single time and 2.2% taken by the ten largest. The sample here was CD4+ or CD8+ T cells sorted from blood, taken in a trial of the OX40 agonist ivuxolimab. The receptors here all came from an adult with an advanced solid tumor such as melanoma, head and neck, liver or kidney cancer.

Concerning this clone: One end of the junction fails to match germline, which may point to a read error. This chain links TRBV7-3 with TRBJ2-3; a weak D match, TRBD2 (5 bases). Germline CDR1 is SGHTA and CDR2 is FQGTGA. The CDR3 is 12 residues long. The CDR3 nucleotides are TGTGCCAGCAGCTTAATCCAGGCGGGCTTAGTTTTT. Translating it yields CASSLIQAGLVF.

The J gene is TRBJ1-2, the V gene TRBV27; D not resolved. Germline-derived CDR1 and CDR2 are MNHEY and SMNVEV (reference sequence). The CDR3 contains 13 residues. V lost 5 bases and J 4 bases, leaving 11 bases between the germline ends. The CDR3 reads CASSPQRGYGYTF. In nucleotides, the CDR3 is TGTGCCAGCAGTCCACAGAGAGGCTATGGCTACACCTTC.

The gene calls are TRBV6-1 and TRBJ2-3; D unresolved. CDR1 is MNHNS and CDR2 is SASEGT in the germline V gene. Trimming left V 2 bases short and J 5 bases short, with 5 bases between. The CDR3 has 12 residues. The CDR3 DNA reads TGTGCCAGCAGTGAACAGTTAGATACGCAGTATTTT. Protein: CASSEQLDTQYF.

The rearrangement links TRBV15 to TRBJ2-7, with D tentatively TRBD1 (5 bases). The germline CDR1 and CDR2 sequences are LNHNV and YYDKDF (reference sequence). Trimming took 0 bases from V and 5 from J, leaving 14 bases between them. The CDR3 contains 15 residues. The CDR3 reads CATSRDLAGFHEQYF. The CDR3 nucleotides read TGTGCCACCAGCAGAGATCTGGCAGGGTTCCACGAGCAGTACTTC.

This clone was picked up one time. The rearrangement links TRBV5-1 to TRBJ1-1, with 8 bases fitting TRBD1. Trimming removed 4 bases from V and 1 base from J; junction bases left unmatched: 3. CDR1 and CDR2 from the germline V gene are SGHRS and YFSETQ. The length of the CDR3 is 14 residues. The CDR3 sequence: CASSHGTGNTEAFF. The CDR3 DNA reads TGCGCCAGCAGCCACGGGACAGGGAACACTGAAGCTTTCTTT.

The table lists this clone with a few counts. The sample holds other DNA sequences that translate to the same CDR3. This chain uses TRBV6-1 with TRBJ1-5; 8 bases map to TRBD1. Germline CDR1 MNHNS, CDR2 SASEGT. The CDR3 has 14 residues. V lost 6 bases, J lost 1 base, and 2 bases stayed unmatched. This CDR3 is CASRQGASNQPQHF. DNA of the CDR3: TGTGCCAGCAGGCAGGGGGCAAGCAATCAGCCCCAGCATTTT.

The rearrangement uses TRBV18 and TRBJ2-7; tentatively, D is TRBD1 or TRBD2 (5 bases each). Germline V gene lookup returns CDR1 KGHSH and CDR2 LQKENI. The CDR3 loop spans 15 amino acids. The V and J ends lost 6 bases and 0 bases respectively, with 15 bases between them. CDR3 residues: CASSLLGGSSYEQYF. CDR3 DNA sequence: TGTGCCAGCTCGCTCCTTGGGGGAAGCTCCTACGAGCAGTACTTC.

The chain joins TRBV6-6 to TRBJ1-4; TRBD1 is a possible D gene (6 bases). The ends were cut back, 7 bases at V and 5 bases at J, with 17 bases in the middle. The CDR3 spans 15 residues. Germline values: CDR1 MNHNY, CDR2 SVGAGI (reference sequence). The CDR3 loop is CASNLRGAWNEKLFF. CDR3 DNA sequence: TGTGCCAGCAACCTTAGGGGGGCATGGAATGAAAAACTGTTTTTT.

V and J are TRBV19 and TRBJ1-4; TRBD1 agrees at 10 bases. The ends lost 6 bases at V and 5 bases at J; junction bases unmatched: 3. Germline lookup yields CDR1 LNHDA and CDR2 SQIVND (reference sequence). The CDR3 consists of 14 residues. In DNA form, the CDR3 reads TGTGCCAGTAGACGACAGGGGGCGAATGAAAAACTGTTTTTT. Translated: CASRRQGANEKLFF.

The chain links TRBV18 to TRBJ2-1; 16 bases map to TRBD2. This CDR3 contains 17 residues. With 4 bases clipped from V and 1 base from J, the junction kept 1 base outside the gene matches. Germline CDR1 and CDR2: KGHSH and LQKENI. CDR3 region: CASSLGLAGGSYNEQFF. The CDR3 nucleotides are TGTGCCAGCTCACTGGGACTAGCGGGGGGGTCCTACAATGAGCAGTTCTTC.

This chain links TRBV7-9 with TRBJ2-7; tentative D call: TRBD2 (5 bases). The CDR3 is made up of 14 amino acids. Germline CDR1 SEHNR, CDR2 FQNEAQ (reference sequence). Trimming took off 2 bases at V and 1 base at J, with 9 bases between the two ends. The CDR3 region has the DNA TGTGCCAGCAGCTTATCGGGAAAATCCTACGAGCAGTACTTC. It yields the protein CASSLSGKSYEQYF.

The rearrangement joins TRBV4-2 to TRBJ1-1; D is unclear. The germline V gene has CDR1 LGHNA and CDR2 YNFKEQ. V lost 0 bases to trimming and J lost 1 base, with 3 bases between them. The CDR3 loop spans 13 amino acids. CDR3 nucleotides: TGTGCCAGCAGCCAAGAAAGGAACACTGAAGCTTTCTTT. This codes for CASSQERNTEAFF.

This rearrangement joins TRBV7-9 to TRBJ2-7, with no clear D. The length of the CDR3 is 12 residues. V shed 5 bases and J shed 5 bases, with 10 bases lying between them. Per the germline V gene, CDR1 is SEHNR and CDR2 is FQNEAQ (reference sequence). As DNA, the CDR3 is TGTGCCAGCAGCCGATCCACTAACGAGCAGTACTTC. Protein: CASSRSTNEQYF. The complete variable domain, with remaining parts taken from reference TRBV7-9 and TRBJ2-7, reads DTGVSQNPRHKITKRGQNVTFRCDPISEHNRLYWYRQTLGQGPEFLTYFQNEAQLEKSRLLSDRFSAERPKGSFSTLEIQRTEQGDSAMYLCASSRSTNEQYFGPGTRLTVT.

This chain connects TRBV15 to TRBJ1-6; D unresolved. Germline V gene lookup returns CDR1 LNHNV and CDR2 YYDKDF (reference sequence). V was cut by 1 base and J by 5 bases, with 12 bases left in between. There are 16 residues in the CDR3. Here the CDR3 DNA reads TGTGCCACCAGCAGAGTTCGTACACCAGATAATTCACCCCTCCACTTT. It codes for CATSRVRTPDNSPLHF.

With respect to this clone: An end of the junction does not agree with germline; a read error may underlie this. Other DNA sequences from this sample encode an identical CDR3 as well. The chain joins TRBV2 to TRBJ2-6; D is perhaps TRBD2 (6 bases). There are 17 residues in the CDR3. Germline CDR1 and CDR2: SNHLY and FYNNEI. CDR3 coding DNA: TGTGCCAGCGGAGGGCCGGGGTTATCGTCTGGGGCCAACGTCCTGACCTTC. It specifies CASGGPGLSSGANVLTF.

This chain links TRBV2 with TRBJ2-7; 8 bases are a match to TRBD2. This CDR3 spans 15 amino acids. V lost 6 bases to trimming and J lost 0 bases; unmatched junction nucleotides: 7. Germline V gives CDR1 SNHLY, CDR2 FYNNEI. The CDR3 loop is CASSGGGISSYEQYF. DNA of the CDR3: TGTGCCAGCAGCGGGGGGGGGATCAGCTCCTACGAGCAGTACTTC.

The chain combines TRBV6-5 with TRBJ1-1, with D perhaps TRBD1 (6 bases). CDR1 MNHEY and CDR2 SVGAGI come from the germline V gene. The CDR3 is made up of 12 amino acids. V was trimmed by 6 bases and J by 1 base, leaving 6 bases between them. The CDR3 region is CASRQGNTEAFF. The CDR3 DNA is TGTGCCAGCAGACAGGGGAACACTGAAGCTTTCTTT.

V is TRBV9 and J is TRBJ1-3; D gene unclear. This CDR3 comprises 14 residues. Germline-derived CDR1 and CDR2 are SGDLS and YYNGEE. Trimming stripped 0 bases from V and 5 bases from J, with 9 bases between. The CDR3 loop reads CASSVVAGRNTIYF. CDR3 in DNA: TGTGCCAGCAGCGTAGTGGCAGGAAGAAACACCATATATTTT.

This clone has a single count. The J gene is TRBJ2-2, the V gene TRBV7-9, with a weak D call TRBD1 (5 bases). Per the germline V gene, CDR1 is SEHNR and CDR2 is FQNEAQ (reference sequence). The CDR3 is 14 residues long. Trimming left V 8 bases short and J 1 base short, with 11 bases between. This CDR3 is CASARQGNTGELFF. CDR3 bases: TGTGCCAGCGCTCGGCAGGGGAACACCGGGGAGCTGTTTTTT. Variable domain in full (rest from reference TRBV7-9 and TRBJ2-2): DTGVSQNPRHKITKRGQNVTFRCDPISEHNRLYWYRQTLGQGPEFLTYFQNEAQLEKSRLLSDRFSAERPKGSFSTLEIQRTEQGDSAMYLCASARQGNTGELFFGEGSRLTVL.

In its sample, this clone ranks as medium-sized. The chain joins TRBV10-3 to TRBJ1-5, with D hard to call. This CDR3 is built from 13 residues. The V gene's germline CDR1 is ENHRY and CDR2 SYGVKD. V was pared by 8 bases and J by 0 bases, with 8 bases between. CDR3: CAIGTDSNQPQHF. The CDR3 coding sequence is TGTGCCATCGGCACCGATAGCAATCAGCCCCAGCATTTT.